Presented here are 20 T cell receptor beta chains from one specimen sequenced in a study of T cell changes during pregnancy in multiple sclerosis. The table came from immunoSEQ multiplex PCR; TCRdb's copy has only in-frame clones and leaves some out. The top ten hold 5% to 5.5% of the sample, which has 35,000 to 40,000 clones, about nine tenths seen once. The sample here was peripheral blood, taken in the third trimester of pregnancy. These receptors were collected from a female donor in good health, enrolled as a control in a pregnancy study.

This chain uses TRBV9 with TRBJ2-5; D is possibly TRBD2 (5 bases). The CDR3 length is 13 residues. V shed 0 bases and J shed 3 bases, with 6 bases lying between them. Germline values: CDR1 SGDLS, CDR2 YYNGEE. CDR3 residues: CASSVGEKETQYF. The DNA of the CDR3 is TGTGCCAGCAGCGTAGGGGAGAAAGAGACCCAGTACTTC.

This clone was observed a few times. This chain joins TRBV29-1 and TRBJ1-2, with D maybe TRBD1 (6 bases). CDR1 is SQVTM and CDR2 is ANQGSEA in the germline V gene. The CDR3 runs to 10 residues. Deletions cut 4 bases from V and 11 bases from J, with 11 bases between. The CDR3 loop reads CSVGQQGYTF. CDR3 sequence (DNA): TGCAGCGTTGGACAGCAGGGGTACACCTTC.

The rearrangement links TRBV6-5 to TRBJ1-2, with D unresolved. V was shortened by 6 bases and J by 4 bases, with 9 bases between the two germline ends. The CDR3 spans 12 residues. CDR1 and CDR2 from the germline V gene are MNHEY and SVGAGI. Written as DNA, the CDR3 is TGTGCCAGCAGCGAGGGAGTCTATGGCTACACCTTC. It codes for CASSEGVYGYTF.

The J gene is TRBJ1-6, the V gene TRBV7-9, with 8 positions matching TRBD1. Germline assignment: CDR1 SEHNR and CDR2 FQNEAQ (reference sequence). CDR3 size: 15 residues. Losses at the gene ends were 6 bases for V and 3 bases for J; bases not matched to a gene: 4. Here the CDR3 reads CASRPTGDYNSPLHF. For the CDR3, the DNA is TGTGCCAGCAGACCGACAGGGGACTATAATTCACCCCTCCACTTT.

The chain couples TRBV10-3 to TRBJ2-7; 8 bases agree with TRBD2. This CDR3 is 13 amino acids long. CDR1 is ENHRY, CDR2 SYGVKD, per germline. J was trimmed by 7 bases and V by 9 bases; bases with no gene match: 11. CDR3 region: CAIAGTRPGEQYF. The CDR3 nucleotides read TGTGCCATAGCCGGGACTAGACCCGGGGAGCAGTACTTC.

The chain has TRBV4-1 and TRBJ1-4; weak D call: TRBD1 (5 bases). CDR1 is MGHRA and CDR2 is YSYEKL in the germline V gene. Trimming stripped 0 bases from V and 0 bases from J, with 14 bases between. The CDR3 totals 18 residues. The CDR3 nucleotides read TGCGCCAGCAGCCAAGAGTGGCAGGGAGGAGCAACTAATGAAAAACTGTTTTTT. Translated, it gives CASSQEWQGGATNEKLFF.

This clone was seen only once. The CDR3 DNA reads as TGTGCCAGCACTGGACAGGGGAGATTCGTAGCTTTCTTT. Its translation is CASTGQGRFVAFF. The chain has TRBV6-6 and TRBJ1-1, with 9 positions matching TRBD1. The CDR3 runs 13 residues. Germline trimming cut 7 bases from V and 10 bases from J; bases unmatched to any gene: 10. In germline, CDR1 is MNHNY, CDR2 SVGAGI (reference sequence).

The chain couples TRBV7-9 to TRBJ1-1; weak D call: TRBD1 (6 bases). Trimming took 6 bases from V and 0 from J, leaving 14 bases between them. The germline gives CDR1 SEHNR, CDR2 FQNEAQ (reference sequence). The CDR3 has 15 residues. CDR3 protein: CASSHRGDMNTEAFF. The CDR3 region has the DNA TGTGCCAGCAGTCACCGGGGGGACATGAACACTGAAGCTTTCTTT.

This chain uses TRBV7-6 with TRBJ2-7, with no clear D. The CDR3 has 14 amino acids. V was trimmed by 3 bases and J by 4 bases, leaving 13 bases between them. CDR1 and CDR2 from the germline V gene are SGHVS and FNYEAQ. The CDR3 DNA reads as TGTGCCAGCAGCTTTAGTCCAACAGATTACGAGCAGTACTTC. Amino acids: CASSFSPTDYEQYF.

This sequence joins TRBV5-1 and TRBJ1-3, with 8 bases matching TRBD1. With V trimmed by 6 bases and J by 2 bases, 10 bases remained unmatched. Per germline, CDR1 SGHRS and CDR2 YFSETQ. The CDR3 has 16 amino acids. The CDR3 DNA is TGCGCCAGCAACCAGGGACAGGCTACACCTGGAAACACCATATATTTT. It translates to CASNQGQATPGNTIYF.

The rearrangement links TRBV4-1 to TRBJ2-6; possibly TRBD1 for D (5 bases). CDR1 and CDR2 (germline): MGHRA, YSYEKL. The CDR3 contains 16 residues. V was trimmed by 0 bases and J by 2 bases, leaving 8 bases between them. CDR3 in amino acids: CASSQDDSAGANVLTF. CDR3 nucleotides: TGCGCCAGCAGCCAAGACGACAGTGCTGGGGCCAACGTCCTGACTTTC.

V usage is TRBV15 and J usage is TRBJ2-2; 8 bases line up with TRBD2. After removal of 6 bases from V and 3 bases from J, the junction contained 6 bases not matched to a gene. CDR3 length: 15 amino acids. Germline V gene lookup returns CDR1 LNHNV and CDR2 YYDKDF (reference sequence). As DNA, the CDR3 is TGTGCCACCAGGATTAGCGGGGCTCACACCGGGGAGCTGTTTTTT. This sequence encodes CATRISGAHTGELFF. Full variable domain (outside the CDR3, taken from reference TRBV15 and TRBJ2-2): DAMVIQNPRYQVTQFGKPVTLSCSQTLNHNVMYWYQQKSSQAPKLLFHYYDKDFNNEADTPDNFQSRRPNTSFCFLDIRSPGLGDTAMYLCATRISGAHTGELFFGEGSRLTVL.

V gene TRBV7-8 combines with J gene TRBJ2-3, with 8 positions matching TRBD1. CDR1 is SGHVS, CDR2 FQNEAQ, per germline. V gave up 4 bases and J gave up 0 bases; unmatched junction bases: 9. The CDR3 is made up of 17 amino acids. The CDR3 DNA is TGTGCCAGCAGCTCGGGGACAGGTTCGCCCAGCACAGATACGCAGTATTTT. Residues: CASSSGTGSPSTDTQYF.

CDR3: CASSQTPSSDTQYF. CDR3 bases: TGTGCCAGCTCACAGACTCCAAGCAGCGATACGCAGTATTTT. The chain uses TRBV18 and TRBJ2-3; D unresolved. The CDR3 contains 14 residues. The germline V gene has CDR1 KGHSH and CDR2 LQKENI. V was cut by 4 bases and J by 6 bases, with 14 bases left in between.

The chain is built from TRBV6-6 and TRBJ2-3, with D maybe TRBD2 (6 bases). Germline loops: CDR1 MNHNY, CDR2 SVGAGI (reference sequence). The germline V and J ends were trimmed by 2 bases and 1 base, with 7 bases remaining between them. The CDR3 is made up of 14 amino acids. CDR3 in amino acids: CASSYAGRTDTQYF. CDR3 nucleotide sequence: TGTGCCAGCAGTTACGCGGGACGCACAGATACGCAGTATTTT.

Here the CDR3 DNA reads TGTGCCAGCAGCTTAGAGGCGGGTGGCACAGATACGCAGTATTTT. It yields the protein CASSLEAGGTDTQYF. The rearrangement joins TRBV7-9 to TRBJ2-3; the D gene is possibly TRBD2 (5 bases). The CDR3 totals 15 residues. The V and J ends lost 1 base and 1 base respectively, with 9 bases between them. Germline V gene lookup returns CDR1 SEHNR and CDR2 FQNEAQ (reference sequence). The full variable domain, completed using reference TRBV7-9 and TRBJ2-3, is DTGVSQNPRHKITKRGQNVTFRCDPISEHNRLYWYRQTLGQGPEFLTYFQNEAQLEKSRLLSDRFSAERPKGSFSTLEIQRTEQGDSAMYLCASSLEAGGTDTQYFGPGTRLTVL.

The chain employs TRBV28 and TRBJ2-7; 7 nucleotides agree with TRBD1. The CDR3 has 16 amino acids. In germline, CDR1 is MDHEN, CDR2 SYDVKM. The ends lost 1 base at V and 0 bases at J; junction bases unmatched: 6. CDR3 DNA sequence: TGTGCCAGCAGTTTATACGAGGGGGCGATCTCCTACGAGCAGTACTTC. Its translation is CASSLYEGAISYEQYF.

The rearrangement uses TRBV6-4 and TRBJ1-2; D may be TRBD1 (5 bases). The germline V gene encodes CDR1 MRHNA and CDR2 SNTAGT. Trimming left V 4 bases short and J 2 bases short, with 8 bases between. The CDR3 is made up of 13 amino acids. The CDR3 loop is CASSAGSNYGYTF. The DNA for the CDR3 is TGTGCCAGCAGTGCAGGGTCGAACTATGGCTACACCTTC.

The chain has TRBV5-5 and TRBJ2-7; 11 positions match TRBD1. Germline values: CDR1 SGHKS, CDR2 YYEKEE (reference sequence). The V and J ends lost 4 bases and 4 bases, in that order; junction bases with no gene match: 7. This CDR3 contains 15 residues. CDR3 loop: CASSPQDRGRYEQYF. CDR3 sequence (DNA): TGTGCCAGCAGCCCCCAGGACAGGGGGCGATACGAGCAGTACTTC.

This chain joins TRBV5-4 and TRBJ2-5, with 7 bases matching TRBD1. J was trimmed by 2 bases and V by 3 bases; bases with no gene match: 7. The CDR3 is 15 amino acids. Germline V gene data show CDR1 as SGHNT and CDR2 as YYREEE (reference sequence). In nucleotides, the CDR3 is TGTGCCAGCAGCTCACCGACAGGGAGTCAAGAGACCCAGTACTTC. Translating gives CASSSPTGSQETQYF.